This T cell receptor (beta chain) was profiled in a study of blood T cells in healthy people across ages. General study findings and limits: Researchers judged that diversity estimates from one million T cells fell short of true values. Reliance upon unsorted PBMCs precluded definitive naive versus antigen-experienced comparison. Fewer expanded clones and more diversity marked long-lived versus aged donors. A roughly linear age-dependent decrease characterized TCR beta diversity per million T cells.

This clonotype was observed many times. Its cognate antigen is unknown. Sample-barcoded 5' priming and a J-beta primer mix drove a second PCR of roughly 6 to 12 cycles. A single record per CDR3 protein comes from TCRdb applying MiXCR to the 5' RACE reads. The sample shows some 1.8 million distinct CDR3 sequences, approximately 39% of them seen only once. The junction had 9 bases not matched to a gene; V was cut back by 5 bases and J by 3 bases. Germline V CDR1 and CDR2: ENHRY, SYGVKD. CDR3 length: 15 residues. The sequencing input was blood. This receptor was obtained from a human donor in good health. The rearrangement joins TRBV10-3 to TRBJ1-1; TRBD1 aligns across 7 bases. Written as DNA, the CDR3 is TGTGCCATCAGTTCTTTCAGGGGGACGGACACTGAAGCTTTCTTT. The encoded protein is CAISSFRGTDTEAFF.